This T cell receptor (beta chain) originates from a study of OX40 agonist ivuxolimab in advanced cancers. Looking at the study overall: Ivuxolimab, an antibody that agonizes OX40 (CD134), was administered to the patients.

With respect to this clone: The antigen remains unidentified.

J lost 4 bases, V lost 3 bases, and 2 bases had no gene match. The CDR3 sequence is 14 residues long. Per the germline V gene, CDR1 is SGHKS and CDR2 is YYEKEE (reference sequence). The repertoire was sequenced with immunoSEQ multiplex PCR; TCRdb's copy has only in-frame clones and lacks some. The repertoire holds approximately 100,000 clones, roughly nine tenths seen once, with around 0.31% in the top ten. General study results and limits: Among the lowest peripheral clonal expansion occurred in 0.1-3.0 mg/kg partial responders.

The chain recombines TRBV5-5 with TRBJ2-1, with 9 bases aligning to TRBD1. The sequenced sample was CD4+ or CD8+ T cells sorted from blood, obtained in a trial of the OX40 agonist ivuxolimab. This TCR was sampled from an adult with an advanced solid tumor such as melanoma, head and neck, liver or kidney cancer. The CDR3 reads CASSSGTGYNEQFF. CDR3 nucleotides: TGTGCCAGCAGCTCCGGGACAGGGTACAATGAGCAGTTCTTC.